The clone carrying this T cell receptor beta chain has a handful of counts. Unique molecular identifiers were incorporated into the prepared TCRbeta library. TCRdb independently ran MiXCR on the PCR reads; one entry per CDR3 protein. The sample yields approximately 420,000 distinct CDR3 sequences, about 11% seen once. This record belongs to a study of T-cell reconstitution after alpha-beta-depleted transplantation in children. V lost 1 base and J lost 3, with 7 bases in between. The CDR3 runs 14 residues. Per the germline V gene, CDR1 is SGHTA and CDR2 is FQGNSA. The genes are TRBV7-2 and TRBJ1-5; D is ambiguous. This material consisted of PBMCs from the stem cell graft donor, taken from the stem cell graft. The receptor was derived from a human donor who donated a stem cell graft to a child with acute myeloid leukemia. CDR3 residues: CASSLGVDNQPQHF. The DNA for the CDR3 is TGTGCCAGCAGCTTAGGAGTGGACAATCAGCCCCAGCATTTT.